The rows below give T cell receptor beta chains drawn from one sample of a study of OX40 agonist ivuxolimab in advanced cancers. The repertoire was sequenced with immunoSEQ multiplex PCR; TCRdb's copy has only in-frame clones and lacks some. The sample yields tens of thousands of clones, over 65% seen once. The material was CD4+ or CD8+ T cells sorted from blood, obtained in a trial of the OX40 agonist ivuxolimab. These receptors were obtained from an adult with an advanced solid tumor such as melanoma, head and neck, liver or kidney cancer. Both conserved end residues are part of each CDR3. For some rows the clone size is stated as once, few or many, or as a class when expanded; others skip it.

j_call clone_size v_call cdr3_aa
TRBJ2-3 . TRBV2 CASQIETTDTQYF
TRBJ2-5 once TRBV5-5 CATQTGFAAETQYF
TRBJ1-1 . TRBV7-8 CASSSGQGSDTEAFF
TRBJ2-7 once TRBV6-5 CASSYGQGAYEQYF
TRBJ1-2 . TRBV7-2 CASSPRTGNYGYTF
TRBJ2-1 . TRBV18 CASSPPSLAPFF
TRBJ2-3 . TRBV5-1 CASKIAGGSSNTQYF
TRBJ1-1 . TRBV5-1 CASSPQGINEAFF
TRBJ2-1 once TRBV11-1 CASSSREGRFNNEQFF
TRBJ2-5 . TRBV11-3 CASTPIGGLEETQYF
TRBJ1-1 . TRBV18 CASRTGASLNTEAFF
TRBJ2-1 . TRBV7-3 CASSPRQGAYNEQFF
TRBJ2-5 once TRBV10-2 CASSESGWTQYF
TRBJ2-3 . TRBV9 CASSPWWGRLSDTQYF
TRBJ2-1 . TRBV7-3 CASSLRKLAGTYNEQFF
TRBJ1-1 medium-sized TRBV27 CASSPRGRNTEAFF